Detailed here is one T cell receptor (beta chain). The antigen remains unidentified. The data originate from a study of immune evolution from preneoplasia to lung adenocarcinoma. CDR1 is SQVTM and CDR2 is ANQGSEA in the germline V gene. The CDR3 is made up of 14 amino acids. V shed 4 bases and J shed 6 bases, with 15 bases lying between them. Produced via immunoSEQ multiplex PCR; TCRdb's table is partial and in-frame only. The sample records roughly 6,100 clones, about 82% being singletons. Study observations and caveats: Later-stage lesions appeared to have more T cells, more diversity, less clonality.

Patients had resection in Japan or China between about 2014 and 2018. Two lung cancer pathologists independently confirmed each histologic diagnosis. What was sequenced was FFPE adjacent normal lung tissue. The chain employs TRBV29-1 and TRBJ2-2, with D perhaps matching TRBD2 (6 bases). The receptor was derived from a donor at least 70 years old with lung adenocarcinoma. The CDR3 here is CSVARREYPGELFF. The CDR3 nucleotides read TGCAGCGTTGCCCGCCGGGAGTACCCCGGGGAGCTGTTTTTT.